The rows below give T cell receptor beta chains drawn from one sample of a study of blood T cell repertoires in COVID-19. TCRdb keeps only in-frame clones here, not all; method: immunoSEQ multiplex PCR. The table has about 170,000 clones, around two thirds seen once. The specimen was peripheral blood. These TCRs come from a woman older than 75 with acute or convalescent COVID-19. Both conserved end residues are part of each CDR3. The D gene is left open where the match is weak. Size tells how often a clone was seen (once, few, many) or the class of an expanded clone, and some rows leave it out.

clone_size: -
j_call: TRBJ2-5
v_call: TRBV3-1/TRBV3-2
d_call: -
cdr3_nt: TGTGCCAGCAGCCGGACAGAGCAAGAGACCCAGTACTTC
cdr3_aa: CASSRTEQETQYF

clone_size: -
j_call: TRBJ1-3
v_call: TRBV29-1
d_call: TRBD1
cdr3_nt: TGCAGCGTTGGGACAGGGGCTCGGGGCACCATATATTTT
cdr3_aa: CSVGTGARGTIYF

clone_size: few
j_call: TRBJ2-5
v_call: TRBV5-1
d_call: TRBD2
cdr3_nt: TGCGCCAGCAGCTCCCTAGCGGGAGGGCCTGAGACCCAGTACTTC
cdr3_aa: CASSSLAGGPETQYF

clone_size: -
j_call: TRBJ1-3
v_call: TRBV4-1
d_call: -
cdr3_nt: TGCGCCAGCAGCCAATCGACAAGCTCTGGAAACACCATATATTTT
cdr3_aa: CASSQSTSSGNTIYF

clone_size: once
j_call: TRBJ1-4
v_call: TRBV5-4
d_call: -
cdr3_nt: TGTGCCAGCAGCTTGCGGCAGGGGCCCAATGAAAAACTGTTTTTT
cdr3_aa: CASSLRQGPNEKLFF

clone_size: -
j_call: TRBJ2-6
v_call: TRBV7-3
d_call: -
cdr3_nt: TGTGCCAGCAGCCCCCCCTGGGGCTCGGAGTCGGGGGCCAACGTCCTGACTTTC
cdr3_aa: CASSPPWGSESGANVLTF

clone_size: few
j_call: TRBJ1-1
v_call: TRBV10-3
d_call: TRBD1
cdr3_nt: TGTGCCATCAGTGATACAGGGGCTGACACTGAAGCTTTCTTT
cdr3_aa: CAISDTGADTEAFF

clone_size: -
j_call: TRBJ2-1
v_call: TRBV28
d_call: TRBD2
cdr3_nt: TGTGCCAGCAGTATGGGACTAGTCTCCTACAATGAGCAGTTCTTC
cdr3_aa: CASSMGLVSYNEQFF

clone_size: -
j_call: TRBJ1-2
v_call: TRBV29-1
d_call: -
cdr3_nt: TGCAGCGAGTACAGGAACTATGGCTACACCTTC
cdr3_aa: CSEYRNYGYTF

clone_size: -
j_call: TRBJ1-5
v_call: TRBV19
d_call: -
cdr3_nt: TGTGCCAGTAGTATAATGGGGGGTCAGCCCCAGCATTTT
cdr3_aa: CASSIMGGQPQHF

clone_size: -
j_call: TRBJ2-1
v_call: TRBV6-2/TRBV6-3
d_call: TRBD2
cdr3_nt: TGTGCCAGCAGTGTGCGGGAGAGGTACAATGAGCAGTTCTTC
cdr3_aa: CASSVRERYNEQFF

clone_size: -
j_call: TRBJ2-5
v_call: TRBV4-1
d_call: TRBD1
cdr3_nt: TGCGCCAGCAGCCAACCGACAGGGTCGGAGACCCAGTACTTC
cdr3_aa: CASSQPTGSETQYF

clone_size: -
j_call: TRBJ2-7
v_call: TRBV2
d_call: -
cdr3_nt: TGTGCCTGCCCCGGGAATAACGACGAGCAGTACTTC
cdr3_aa: CACPGNNDEQYF

clone_size: -
j_call: TRBJ1-2
v_call: TRBV28
d_call: TRBD1
cdr3_nt: TGTGCCAGCAGCCCTCCCCGGGACAGCTATGGCTACACCTTC
cdr3_aa: CASSPPRDSYGYTF

clone_size: -
j_call: TRBJ1-6
v_call: TRBV28
d_call: TRBD1
cdr3_nt: TGTGCCAGCAGTGGGGGACCAGGTGGGCAGGGGGTTTCACCCCTCCACTTT
cdr3_aa: CASSGGPGGQGVSPLHF

clone_size: -
j_call: TRBJ2-3
v_call: TRBV5-4
d_call: TRBD2
cdr3_nt: TGTGCCAGCAGCTTGAGGGTAGCGGGAGCTTTAGATACGCAGTATTTT
cdr3_aa: CASSLRVAGALDTQYF

clone_size: once
j_call: TRBJ2-7
v_call: TRBV7-2
d_call: -
cdr3_nt: TGTGCCAGCAGCTTGAATGCAGGGCGGGAGCAGTACTTC
cdr3_aa: CASSLNAGREQYF

clone_size: -
j_call: TRBJ1-4
v_call: TRBV6-5
d_call: -
cdr3_nt: TGTGCCAGCAGGGTCCAGGCCTTTACTAATGAAAAACTGTTTTTT
cdr3_aa: CASRVQAFTNEKLFF

clone_size: -
j_call: TRBJ1-4
v_call: TRBV28
d_call: -
cdr3_nt: TGTGCCAGCAGTTTAGTTCCAGGGGAGGAAAAACTGTTTTTT
cdr3_aa: CASSLVPGEEKLFF

clone_size: -
j_call: TRBJ2-1
v_call: TRBV10-2
d_call: -
cdr3_nt: TGCGCCAGCAGTCGAGGAGGGGGCTGGAATGAGCAGTTCTTC
cdr3_aa: CASSRGGGWNEQFF

clone_size: -
j_call: TRBJ1-1
v_call: TRBV5-1
d_call: -
cdr3_nt: TGCGCCAGCAGCTTGGGGGGAGTTGAAGCTTTCTTT
cdr3_aa: CASSLGGVEAFF

clone_size: -
j_call: TRBJ2-2
v_call: TRBV2
d_call: -
cdr3_nt: TGTGCCAGCAAAGCGGTCAACACCGGGGAGCTGTTTTTT
cdr3_aa: CASKAVNTGELFF

clone_size: -
j_call: TRBJ2-7
v_call: TRBV28
d_call: -
cdr3_nt: TGTGCCAGCAGCCTGGTCCGGGGGGAGCAGTACTTC
cdr3_aa: CASSLVRGEQYF

clone_size: -
j_call: TRBJ2-3
v_call: TRBV7-3
d_call: -
cdr3_nt: TGTGCCAGCAGCCGACTGACGGGGGATACGCAGTATTTT
cdr3_aa: CASSRLTGDTQYF

clone_size: -
j_call: TRBJ2-3
v_call: TRBV6-6
d_call: TRBD2
cdr3_nt: TGTGCCAGCATTCGGAGGGGGGGACTAGCGGGATTAAGCACAGATACGCAGTATTTT
cdr3_aa: CASIRRGGLAGLSTDTQYF

clone_size: -
j_call: TRBJ2-1
v_call: TRBV7-7
d_call: -
cdr3_nt: TGTGCCAGCAGCTTAGTAGGCGGGCTAAGCTCCTACAATGAGCAGTTCTTC
cdr3_aa: CASSLVGGLSSYNEQFF

clone_size: -
j_call: TRBJ1-3
v_call: TRBV2
d_call: TRBD1
cdr3_nt: TGTGCCAGCCACCAGGGGGAAGGAAACACCATATATTTT
cdr3_aa: CASHQGEGNTIYF

clone_size: -
j_call: TRBJ2-7
v_call: TRBV2
d_call: -
cdr3_nt: TGTGCCAGCAGTCGTGGGCCCGAGCAGTACTTC
cdr3_aa: CASSRGPEQYF

clone_size: once
j_call: TRBJ2-4
v_call: TRBV19
d_call: TRBD2
cdr3_nt: TGTGCCAGTACCATCCACGGGGGGGATCGTTCGTACATTCAGTACTTC
cdr3_aa: CASTIHGGDRSYIQYF

clone_size: -
j_call: TRBJ2-3
v_call: TRBV6-1
d_call: -
cdr3_nt: TGTGCCAGCAGTGAAGCGCCTCTAGCGGATACGCAGTATTTT
cdr3_aa: CASSEAPLADTQYF

clone_size: -
j_call: TRBJ1-5
v_call: TRBV5-1
d_call: -
cdr3_nt: TGCGCCAGCAGCTTGGACAGTGCTCAAAATCAGCCCCAGCATTTT
cdr3_aa: CASSLDSAQNQPQHF

clone_size: -
j_call: TRBJ1-2
v_call: TRBV28
d_call: -
cdr3_nt: TGTGCCAGCAGTTTTGAACAGGTTGGTGGCTACACCTTC
cdr3_aa: CASSFEQVGGYTF

clone_size: -
j_call: TRBJ2-5
v_call: TRBV5-1
d_call: -
cdr3_nt: TGCGCCAGCAGCGTACAAGAGACCCAGTACTTC
cdr3_aa: CASSVQETQYF

clone_size: -
j_call: TRBJ1-2
v_call: TRBV6-2/TRBV6-3
d_call: TRBD1
cdr3_nt: TGTGCCAGCAGCCCTTTTTTTGTTTACGGACAGGGCTCGTATGGCTACACCTTC
cdr3_aa: CASSPFFVYGQGSYGYTF

clone_size: -
j_call: TRBJ2-7
v_call: TRBV19
d_call: -
cdr3_nt: TGTGCCAGTAGTCCAGGGACTGTGAGCTCCTACGAGCAGTACTTC
cdr3_aa: CASSPGTVSSYEQYF

clone_size: -
j_call: TRBJ2-2
v_call: TRBV10-3
d_call: TRBD1
cdr3_nt: TGTGCCATCAGCGCTTCGACAGGGGACGGGGAGCTGTTTTTT
cdr3_aa: CAISASTGDGELFF

clone_size: once
j_call: TRBJ1-5
v_call: TRBV16
d_call: -
cdr3_nt: TGTGCCAGCAGCCAAGGCAGGGCGCCGAATCAGCCCCAGCATTTT
cdr3_aa: CASSQGRAPNQPQHF

clone_size: few
j_call: TRBJ2-1
v_call: TRBV14
d_call: -
cdr3_nt: TGTGCCAGCAGCCAGGGGCTCACCCCCTACAATGAGCAGTTCTTC
cdr3_aa: CASSQGLTPYNEQFF

clone_size: -
j_call: TRBJ2-6
v_call: TRBV27
d_call: TRBD2
cdr3_nt: TGTGCCAGCAGTTTCGGGAGGGCCCCTGGGGCCAACGTCCTGACTTTC
cdr3_aa: CASSFGRAPGANVLTF

clone_size: -
j_call: TRBJ2-6
v_call: TRBV28
d_call: -
cdr3_nt: TGTGCCACCACCAACCCGGGATCTGGGGCCAACGTCCTGACTTTC
cdr3_aa: CATTNPGSGANVLTF

clone_size: -
j_call: TRBJ2-1
v_call: TRBV4-3
d_call: -
cdr3_nt: TGCGCCAGCAGCCCCCGGAGCTCCTACAATGAGCAGTTCTTC
cdr3_aa: CASSPRSSYNEQFF

clone_size: -
j_call: TRBJ2-5
v_call: TRBV30
d_call: TRBD1
cdr3_nt: TGTGCCTGGACAAGGACAGGGGTCCAAGAGACCCAGTACTTC
cdr3_aa: CAWTRTGVQETQYF

clone_size: -
j_call: TRBJ2-2
v_call: TRBV2
d_call: -
cdr3_nt: TGTGCCAGCAGTGCGGCGAACACCGGGGAGCTGTTTTTT
cdr3_aa: CASSAANTGELFF

clone_size: -
j_call: TRBJ1-6
v_call: TRBV7-2
d_call: -
cdr3_nt: TGTGCCAGCAGCAATCAGGGGTCCCTACATAATTCACCCCTCCACTTT
cdr3_aa: CASSNQGSLHNSPLHF

clone_size: few
j_call: TRBJ1-5
v_call: TRBV24-1
d_call: TRBD1
cdr3_nt: TGTGCCACCAGTGACCATAGAGTACAGGGGAATCAGCCCCAGCATTTT
cdr3_aa: CATSDHRVQGNQPQHF

clone_size: once
j_call: TRBJ2-1
v_call: TRBV6-5
d_call: TRBD2
cdr3_nt: TGTGCCAGCAGCCTTAGCGGGACGTTACCCGGTGAGCAGTTCTTC
cdr3_aa: CASSLSGTLPGEQFF

clone_size: -
j_call: TRBJ2-5
v_call: TRBV30
d_call: TRBD1
cdr3_nt: TGTGCCTGGAGTAGACAGGGATCAGAGACCCAGTACTTC
cdr3_aa: CAWSRQGSETQYF

clone_size: once
j_call: TRBJ2-7
v_call: TRBV6-5
d_call: TRBD2
cdr3_nt: TGTGCCAGCAGTTATGCTGGACTAGCAGTCTACGAGCAGTACTTC
cdr3_aa: CASSYAGLAVYEQYF

clone_size: -
j_call: TRBJ2-7
v_call: TRBV20-1
d_call: TRBD2
cdr3_nt: TGCAGTGCTAGTCCAGCGGGAGGCTACGAGCAGTACTTC
cdr3_aa: CSASPAGGYEQYF

clone_size: -
j_call: TRBJ2-1
v_call: TRBV30
d_call: TRBD2
cdr3_nt: TGTGCCTGGATCCCGGGCGGGAGGACCTACAATGAGCAGTTCTTC
cdr3_aa: CAWIPGGRTYNEQFF